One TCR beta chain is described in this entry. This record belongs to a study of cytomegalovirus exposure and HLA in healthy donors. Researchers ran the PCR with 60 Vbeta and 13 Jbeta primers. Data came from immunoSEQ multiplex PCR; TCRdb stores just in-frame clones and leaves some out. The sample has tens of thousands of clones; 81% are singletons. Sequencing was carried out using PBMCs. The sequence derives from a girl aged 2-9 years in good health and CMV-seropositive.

The CDR3 nucleotides are TGCGCCAGCAGCTGGCCTCTAGCGGAGGGCCCAGATACGCAGTATTTT. Its translation: CASSWPLAEGPDTQYF. The V gene is TRBV5-1, the J gene TRBJ2-3, with TRBD2 matching over 7 bases. CDR1 is SGHRS and CDR2 is YFSETQ in the germline V gene. V gave up 3 bases and J gave up 4 bases; unmatched junction bases: 11. The CDR3 totals 16 residues. The full variable domain, rest sourced from reference TRBV5-1 and TRBJ2-3, is KAGVTQTPRYLIKTRGQQVTLSCSPISGHRSVSWYQQTPGQGLQFLFEYFSETQRNKGNFPGRFSGRQFSNSRSEMNVSTLELGDSALYLCASSWPLAEGPDTQYFGPGTRLTVL.